This T cell receptor (beta chain) was obtained from a study of regulatory T cells in long-lasting Graves disease. Arm-PCR with iRepertoire HTBI primers amplified the CDR3 regions for these TCR beta libraries. TCRdb re-analysed the multiplex PCR reads in MiXCR, keeping a single row per CDR3 protein. The table includes some 300,000 distinct CDR3 sequences, 20% to 25% detected once. There are a few counts of this clonotype. V lost 5 bases, J lost 2 bases, and 9 bases lay in between. CDR1 is LNHDA and CDR2 is SQIVND in the germline V gene (reference sequence). The CDR3 has 13 residues. The time point was: persistent/refractory GD, antithyroid drugs over 5 years with positive TRAb. Generation of the TCR library employed RNA extracted from PBMCs.

The chain employs TRBV19 and TRBJ2-5; maybe TRBD2 (5 bases). The sample consisted of peripheral blood mononuclear cells (PBMCs), taken when the disease was refractory, from a patient treated with antithyroid drugs. The origin of this receptor is a female donor with Graves disease. DNA of the CDR3: TGTGCCAGTAGTCGCCGGACTCAAGAGACCCAGTACTTC. Translation gives CASSRRTQETQYF.